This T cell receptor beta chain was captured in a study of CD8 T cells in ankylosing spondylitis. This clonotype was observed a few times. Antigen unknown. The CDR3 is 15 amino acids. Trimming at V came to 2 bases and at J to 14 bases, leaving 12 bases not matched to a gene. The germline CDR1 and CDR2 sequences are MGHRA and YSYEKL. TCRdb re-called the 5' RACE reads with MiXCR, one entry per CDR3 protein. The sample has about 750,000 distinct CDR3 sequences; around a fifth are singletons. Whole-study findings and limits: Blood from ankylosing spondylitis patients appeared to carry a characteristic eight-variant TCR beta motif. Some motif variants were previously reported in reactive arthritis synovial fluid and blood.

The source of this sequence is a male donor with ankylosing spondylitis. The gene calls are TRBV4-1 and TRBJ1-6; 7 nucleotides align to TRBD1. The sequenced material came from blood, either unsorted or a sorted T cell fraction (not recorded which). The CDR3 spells CASSQNRQGLTALHF. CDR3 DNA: TGCGCCAGCAGCCAAAACCGACAGGGACTCACGGCCCTCCACTTT.